The present T cell receptor (beta chain) was sequenced within a study of OX40 agonist ivuxolimab in advanced cancers. The overall study: Earlier treatment with anti-PD-1, anti-PD-L1 or anti-CTLA-4 was permitted, and 35% to 40% had received some. Two patients with cutaneous melanoma and one with hepatocellular carcinoma, three in total, showed partial responses.

Repertoires were generated with immunoSEQ multiplex PCR, while TCRdb's copy carries only in-frame clones and drops some. The sample records over 55,000 clones, about 90% being singletons. The V gene's germline CDR1 is ENHRY and CDR2 SYGVKD. This CDR3 is 11 amino acids long. V lost 8 bases, J lost 4 bases, and 9 bases lay in between. Researchers took blood at baseline, on cycle 4 day 1, and on cycle 7 day 1. The TCR sequence derives from an adult with an advanced solid tumor such as melanoma, head and neck, liver or kidney cancer. The source was CD4+ or CD8+ T cells sorted from blood, collected in a trial of the OX40 agonist ivuxolimab. The V call is TRBV10-3, the J call TRBJ2-7; D might be TRBD1 (5 bases). This CDR3 reads CAIGQGYEQYF. CDR3 coding DNA: TGTGCCATCGGCCAGGGTTACGAGCAGTACTTC.